A selection of T cell receptor beta chains follows, all from one sample in a study of T-cell memory formation after mild COVID-19. From the 5' RACE reads, TCRdb called clonotypes with MiXCR, one entry per CDR3 protein. The sample contains a few hundred thousand distinct CDR3 sequences, around a sixth of which appear only once. Sequencing was carried out using PBMCs or a T cell subset sorted from them (not recorded which). These receptors originate from a man between 18 and 29 years old who had mild COVID-19 (a few samples of this study predate the infection). Cell type and time point are not known. CDR3s include the opening cysteine and the closing phenylalanine or tryptophan. The D gene is left open where the match is weak. The size entry is marked missing in some rows and otherwise reads once, few, many or a size class.

v_gene,d_gene,len,abundance,j_gene,CDR3nt,CDR3aa
TRBV4-1,-,13,-,TRBJ2-1,TGCGCCAGCAGCCCCTTGTGGTACAATGAGCAGTTCTTC,CASSPLWYNEQFF
TRBV4-1,TRBD1,15,few,TRBJ2-1,TGCGCCAGCAGCGGTAGACAGGGGGAAGGCAATGAGCAGTTCTTC,CASSGRQGEGNEQFF
TRBV28,-,13,-,TRBJ1-2,TGTGCCAGCAATGGGAGGGCCGATTCTGGCTACACCTTC,CASNGRADSGYTF
TRBV6-1,TRBD2,15,many,TRBJ2-5,TGTGCCAGCAGTGAATTAGCGGGGGGGCCAGAGACCCAGTACTTC,CASSELAGGPETQYF
TRBV29-1,-,13,few,TRBJ2-1,TGCAGCGTTGAAGAAGTGGGTTCGGTCATTCCCCTATTC,CSVEEVGSVIPLF
TRBV7-9,-,13,many,TRBJ2-3,TGTGCCAGCAGCTCAAGCACCACGAATACGCAGTATTTT,CASSSSTTNTQYF
TRBV11-2,-,14,-,TRBJ1-4,TGTGCCAGCAGCCCCAAGGCAGGAGGGGAAAAACTGTTTTTT,CASSPKAGGEKLFF
TRBV27,TRBD1,13,-,TRBJ2-1,TGTGCCAGCAGTTGGGACAGGGGTGAAGAGCAGTTCTTC,CASSWDRGEEQFF
TRBV6-2/TRBV6-3,-,12,many,TRBJ2-7,TGTGCCAGCAGTCCGAGGATCTACGAGCAGTACTTC,CASSPRIYEQYF
TRBV5-1,-,15,-,TRBJ1-1,TGCGCCAGCAGCGCCAGGGCAGGGGTGGGGACTGAAGCTTTCTTT,CASSARAGVGTEAFF
TRBV7-3,-,15,few,TRBJ2-2,TGTGCCAGCAGCTTGGGTCAACCGAACACCGGGGAGCTGTTTTTT,CASSLGQPNTGELFF
TRBV7-7,TRBD2,16,few,TRBJ2-5,TGTGCCAGCAGCGCCAGGACTAGCGGGGGGTGGGAGACCCAGTACTTC,CASSARTSGGWETQYF
TRBV30,-,13,-,TRBJ2-2,TGTGCCTGGAGTGTAGGGCGTGGCGGGGAGCTGTTTTTT,CAWSVGRGGELFF
TRBV7-8,-,16,few,TRBJ2-1,TGTGCCAGCAGCTTAGATCGGGGGCCACCCTACAATGAGCAGTTCTTC,CASSLDRGPPYNEQFF
TRBV5-1,-,14,few,TRBJ2-1,TGCGCCAGCAGCCCCGTGTGGGGTAGCAATGAGCAGTTCTTC,CASSPVWGSNEQFF
TRBV20-1,TRBD2,16,-,TRBJ2-1,TGCAGTGCTAAGAAATTTACTAGCGGGGGTTACAATGAGCAGTTCTTC,CSAKKFTSGGYNEQFF
TRBV11-2,-,14,many,TRBJ2-1,TGTGCCAGCAGCTTAGTGGCCGCGGGTAATGAGCAGTTCTTC,CASSLVAAGNEQFF
TRBV9,-,13,-,TRBJ1-2,TGTGCCAGCAGCGTAGAGTTTGGGGGTGGCTACACCTTC,CASSVEFGGGYTF
TRBV20-1,-,13,-,TRBJ1-4,TGCAGTGCTAGATGGCAGGCCCGTGAAAAACTGTTTTTT,CSARWQAREKLFF
TRBV9,-,15,-,TRBJ1-6,TGTGCCAGCAGCCCCGGGGGACAAATGAATTCACCCCTCCACTTT,CASSPGGQMNSPLHF
TRBV5-1,-,15,many,TRBJ1-2,TGCGCCAGCAGCTCCCTAGGGGCGACTAACTATGGCTACACCTTC,CASSSLGATNYGYTF
TRBV24-1,-,12,-,TRBJ1-2,TGTGCCACCAGTGGTTCCAACTATGGCTACACCTTC,CATSGSNYGYTF
TRBV9,-,12,-,TRBJ1-1,TGTGCCAGCAGCGTACCGGACGGTGAAGCTTTCTTT,CASSVPDGEAFF
TRBV10-3,-,14,few,TRBJ2-2,TGTGCCATCAACGGGGACTGGAACACCGGGGAGCTGTTTTTT,CAINGDWNTGELFF
TRBV20-1,-,14,-,TRBJ1-6,TGCAGTGCTACCCGGGGTCAAGTCCTTTCCCCCCTCCACTTT,CSATRGQVLSPLHF
TRBV6-2/TRBV6-3,-,14,-,TRBJ1-5,TGTGCCAGCAGTTACTCAGGGGCCAATCAGCCCCAGCATTTT,CASSYSGANQPQHF
TRBV3-1,-,13,-,TRBJ1-1,TGTGCCAGCAGCCAAAACGACTACACTGAAGCTTTCTTT,CASSQNDYTEAFF
TRBV7-2,-,16,many,TRBJ2-1,TGTGCCAGCAGCGGCCGTAGCTGGGGCGCCTACAATGAGCAGTTCTTC,CASSGRSWGAYNEQFF
TRBV3-1,-,16,-,TRBJ2-2,TGTGCCAGCAGCCAAGTCGTCAGTACAAACACCGGGGAGCTGTTTTTT,CASSQVVSTNTGELFF
TRBV12-3/TRBV12-4,TRBD1,14,few,TRBJ1-1,TGTGCCAGCAGTGGGACAACAGGGGGCTCTGAAGCTTTCTTT,CASSGTTGGSEAFF
TRBV6-2/TRBV6-3,-,13,-,TRBJ2-1,TGTGCCAGCAGCCCGATGGAGTACAATGAGCAGTTCTTC,CASSPMEYNEQFF
TRBV25-1,-,14,-,TRBJ1-4,TGTGCCAGCAGTGGATTGGCGGCCGACGAAAAACTGTTTTTT,CASSGLAADEKLFF
TRBV6-4,-,13,-,TRBJ2-1,TGTGCCAGCAGTGCCCGGGACATCAAAGAGCAGTTCTTC,CASSARDIKEQFF
TRBV4-3,-,14,many,TRBJ2-2,TGCGCCAGCAGGGGCTATGCGGACACCGGGGAGCTGTTTTTT,CASRGYADTGELFF
TRBV9,TRBD2,15,-,TRBJ2-2,TGTGCCAGCAGCGTAGATGGACTAGCGGCCGGGGAGCTGTTTTTT,CASSVDGLAAGELFF
TRBV19,-,15,-,TRBJ2-6,TGTGCCAGTAGTATTTTGGGCTATGGGGCCAACGTCCTGACTTTC,CASSILGYGANVLTF
TRBV20-1,TRBD2,14,few,TRBJ2-3,TGCAGTTCACCGGGGGGACTTGGCACAGATACGCAGTATTTT,CSSPGGLGTDTQYF
TRBV5-1,-,15,many,TRBJ2-1,TGCGCCAGCAGCTTAGGGAGCGCTCGAGCCAATGAGCAGTTCTTC,CASSLGSARANEQFF
TRBV25-1,TRBD2,14,-,TRBJ2-5,TGTGCCAGCAGTGCAGCGGGGGGGCATCAGACCCAGTACTTC,CASSAAGGHQTQYF
TRBV4-1,-,15,few,TRBJ1-4,TGCGCCAGCAGTCCAGGGAAAGGGACTAATGAAAAACTGTTTTTT,CASSPGKGTNEKLFF
TRBV6-5,-,15,few,TRBJ2-3,TGTGCCAGCAGTCCGCGGGTCAGGGGCACAGATACGCAGTATTTT,CASSPRVRGTDTQYF
TRBV7-2,TRBD1,13,-,TRBJ2-7,TGTGCCTCAACCCGGGACAGAACTTACGAGCAGTACTTC,CASTRDRTYEQYF
TRBV29-1,-,12,few,TRBJ2-2,TGCAGCGTGGACAAGAACACCGGGGAGCTGTTTTTT,CSVDKNTGELFF
TRBV20-1,-,15,few,TRBJ2-5,TGCAGTGCTAGAGATTTGGGCACGGTCCAAGAGACCCAGTACTTC,CSARDLGTVQETQYF
TRBV20-1,-,12,-,TRBJ1-2,TGCAGTGCTAGAGATATGCTGGTAGGCTACACCTTC,CSARDMLVGYTF
TRBV20-1,-,13,-,TRBJ1-3,TGCAGTGCTAGGTGGCTCTCTGGAAACACCATATATTTT,CSARWLSGNTIYF
TRBV7-2,-,15,few,TRBJ1-2,TGTGCCAGCAGCTTATCCACCTCTCGGGGCTATGGCTACACCTTC,CASSLSTSRGYGYTF
TRBV7-8,TRBD1,14,few,TRBJ1-4,TGTGCCAGCAGCAGGACAGGGCTCGAAGAAAAACTGTTTTTT,CASSRTGLEEKLFF
TRBV6-2/TRBV6-3,-,13,many,TRBJ2-1,TGTGCCAGCAGTTACAGGGAAAACAATGAGCAGTTCTTC,CASSYRENNEQFF
TRBV7-2,-,13,-,TRBJ2-5,TGTGCCAGCAGCCCCACTCAGGAAGAGACCCAGTACTTC,CASSPTQEETQYF
TRBV30,-,14,-,TRBJ2-3,TGTGCCTGGACGGACGCGCACTTCACAGATACGCAGTATTTT,CAWTDAHFTDTQYF
TRBV5-6,-,15,-,TRBJ2-5,TGTGCCAGCAGCTCCCCTCTCGACAGCCGAGAGACCCAGTACTTC,CASSSPLDSRETQYF
TRBV28,-,16,few,TRBJ2-3,TGTGCCAGCAGTTTAGGCGAGGGGCGACTCACAGATACGCAGTATTTT,CASSLGEGRLTDTQYF
TRBV6-5,TRBD2,15,-,TRBJ2-1,TGTGCCAGCAGGACTGTCTCGCGGGGGGGCCCTGGAGAGTTCTTC,CASRTVSRGGPGEFF
TRBV4-1,-,16,few,TRBJ1-2,TGCGCCAGCAGCCCCCCTCGGGGGCCTCGAAGAGGTGGCTACACCTTC,CASSPPRGPRRGGYTF
TRBV5-1,-,11,few,TRBJ2-3,TGCGCCAGCGGGAGCGCTGATACGCAGTATTTT,CASGSADTQYF
TRBV3-1,-,15,many,TRBJ2-5,TGTGCCAGCAGCCTCACCGCCAGCGGGCAAGAGACCCAGTACTTC,CASSLTASGQETQYF
TRBV20-1,-,16,few,TRBJ2-1,TGCAGTGCCATGTCTATTATCGGGGTTTCCTACAATGAGCAGTTCTTC,CSAMSIIGVSYNEQFF
TRBV7-9,-,13,few,TRBJ1-5,TGTGCCAGCAGTCGGGGGGCTGAGCAGCCCCAGCATTTT,CASSRGAEQPQHF
TRBV7-3,-,13,-,TRBJ2-1,TGTGCCAGCAGCTTATCATGGGGAAATGAGCAGTTCTTC,CASSLSWGNEQFF